The clone carrying this T cell receptor beta chain was seen repeatedly, ten times or more. Its antigen is not identified. From the multiplex PCR reads, TCRdb called clonotypes with MiXCR, one entry per CDR3 protein. Of some 140,000 distinct CDR3 sequences listed, 20% to 25% are singletons. Germline CDR1 and CDR2: DFQATT and SNEGSKA (reference sequence). The V gene lost 1 base and the J gene lost 4 bases, with 10 bases spanning the gap. The length of the CDR3 is 13 residues. Samples came from axillary lymph nodes draining the breast cancer. This record belongs to a study of breast tumors, draining lymph nodes, adjacent tissues. Findings and limits, study-wide: Data only fit, rather than demonstrated, lymph node origin of most tumor T cells. Tumor repertoires ranked between lymph nodes and nontumor tissue in diversity, with V and J gene preferences. Compared with basal-like, luminal-like tumors shared significantly more repertoire with nontumor tissue.

The sequenced sample consisted of axillary lymph node tissue. The genes are TRBV20-1 and TRBJ2-5; tentatively, D is TRBD2 (6 bases). This TCR was recovered from a female donor with breast cancer. Some clones in this sample may be carry-over from other donors' samples. CDR3 DNA sequence: TGCAGTGCTAGAGCTTTGGGAGGAGAGACCCAGTACTTC. Its protein product is CSARALGGETQYF.